Below, one T cell receptor (beta chain) is given with its context. With 5 bases removed from V and 9 bases from J, the gap between germline ends came to 14 bases. This CDR3 comprises 13 residues. Germline loops: CDR1 MGHDK, CDR2 SYGVNS. This sample is part of a study of T-cell memory formation after mild COVID-19. TCRdb reprocessed the 5' RACE reads with MiXCR, giving one entry per CDR3 protein. This sample has approximately 210,000 distinct CDR3 sequences; around 18% occur once, and the top ten carry around 2.4%. The TCR comes from an adult woman who had mild COVID-19 (a few samples of this study predate the infection). Cell type and time point are not known. V and J are TRBV25-1 and TRBJ1-5; D possibly corresponds to TRBD1 (5 bases). Material for sequencing was PBMCs or a T cell subset sorted from them (not recorded which). The DNA for the CDR3 is TGTGCCAGCAGTTCTACAGGTCGGGGGCCCCAGCATTTT. This encodes CASSSTGRGPQHF.